These 31 T cell receptor beta chains were all obtained from the same sample, sequenced in a study of blood T cell repertoires in COVID-19. The method was immunoSEQ multiplex PCR; TCRdb's version includes in-frame clones alone and lacks a portion of them. Of under 350,000 clones in the sample, roughly nine tenths are singletons; the top ten hold approximately 2.5%. The sequenced sample consisted of PBMCs or T cells enriched from blood (not recorded which). The origin of the receptors is a man aged 55 to 69 who had recovered from COVID-19.

This chain connects TRBV11-3 to TRBJ2-1; 8 nucleotides align to TRBD1. This CDR3 is 13 amino acids long. V lost 5 bases and J lost 9; bases outside the gene matches: 6. Germline V lookup: CDR1 SGHNT, CDR2 YENEEA. CDR3 residues: CASSPRDRGEQFF. Written as DNA, the CDR3 is TGTGCCAGCAGCCCCAGAGACAGGGGTGAGCAGTTCTTC. The full variable domain, completed using reference TRBV11-3 and TRBJ2-1, is EAGVVQSPRYKIIEKKQPVAFWCNPISGHNTLYWYLQNLGQGPELLIRYENEEAVDDSQLPKDRFSAERLKGVDSTLKIQPAELGDSAVYLCASSPRDRGEQFFGPGTRLTVL.

The chain couples TRBV7-6 to TRBJ1-3; perhaps TRBD1 as D (6 bases). V lost 5 bases, J lost 1 base, and 9 bases lay in between. This CDR3 has 14 amino acids. Looked up from germline, CDR1 is SGHVS and CDR2 is FNYEAQ. In DNA form, the CDR3 reads TGTGCCAGCAGCCCTACAGGGTCTGGAAACACCATATATTTT. This encodes CASSPTGSGNTIYF.

The rearrangement joins TRBV5-1 to TRBJ1-6; the match to TRBD1 covers 9 bases. Germline V CDR1 and CDR2: SGHRS, YFSETQ. Trimming removed 0 bases from V and 3 bases from J; junction bases left unmatched: 1. There are 16 residues in the CDR3. This chain's CDR3 is CASSLGDRVYNSPLHF. The CDR3 DNA sequence: TGCGCCAGCAGCTTGGGGGACAGGGTCTATAATTCACCCCTCCACTTT.

V is TRBV6-5 and J is TRBJ2-1, with 7 bases fitting TRBD2. This CDR3 comprises 15 residues. Germline CDR1 is MNHEY and CDR2 is SVGAGI. The J segment lost 3 bases and the V segment lost 6 bases, leaving 8 bases of the junction unmatched. The CDR3 sequence: CASRTGLESYNEQFF. CDR3 nucleotides: TGTGCCAGCAGGACCGGACTAGAGAGCTACAATGAGCAGTTCTTC.

This chain joins TRBV3-1 (or the pseudogene TRBV3-2) and TRBJ2-6; TRBD1 might be the D (6 bases). The ends were cut back, 6 bases at V and 1 base at J, with 10 bases in the middle. The CDR3 runs to 15 residues. Germline CDR1 LGHDT, CDR2 YNNKEL (reference sequence). The CDR3 here is CASRHQGSGANVLTF. The CDR3 nucleotides are TGTGCCAGCAGGCACCAGGGGTCTGGGGCCAACGTCCTGACTTTC.

In its sample, this clone was seen a few times. The rearrangement uses TRBV5-4 and TRBJ2-3; 10 positions match TRBD1. In germline, CDR1 is SGHNT, CDR2 YYREEE (reference sequence). The CDR3 is 14 amino acids. V dropped 4 bases and J dropped 4; count of bases not matched to a gene: 3. The CDR3 DNA is TGTGCCAGCAGCCCGGGACAGGGGCCAGATACGCAGTATTTT. Encoded protein: CASSPGQGPDTQYF.

The J gene is TRBJ1-5, the V gene TRBV5-4; D gene uncertain. V was clipped by 0 bases and J by 6 bases, with 7 bases between them. This CDR3 is built from 13 residues. Germline V lookup: CDR1 SGHNT, CDR2 YYREEE (reference sequence). CDR3 protein: CASSLGGSQPQHF. The CDR3 DNA follows: TGTGCCAGCAGCTTGGGTGGGAGTCAGCCCCAGCATTTT.

V and J are TRBV4-1 and TRBJ1-2; D might be TRBD1 (6 bases). Looked up from germline, CDR1 is MGHRA and CDR2 is YSYEKL. The V end lost 0 bases, the J end lost 4 bases, and 12 bases lay between the germline ends. This CDR3 region has 15 residues. The CDR3 reads CASSQEPGGGYGYTF. In DNA, the CDR3 is TGCGCCAGCAGCCAAGAACCGGGAGGGGGCTATGGCTACACCTTC.

The V gene is TRBV2, the J gene TRBJ2-4, with TRBD1 matching 7 bases. CDR1 is SNHLY and CDR2 is FYNNEI in the germline V gene. This CDR3 is 12 amino acids long. The J segment lost 15 bases and the V segment lost 5 bases, leaving 10 bases of the junction unmatched. The CDR3 DNA reads as TGTGCCAGCAGTCTTACAGGGGTTTGGGGGTACTTC. Translation gives CASSLTGVWGYF. Supplemented by reference TRBV2 and TRBJ2-4, the full variable domain reads EPEVTQTPSHQVTQMGQEVILRCVPISNHLYFYWYRQILGQKVEFLVSFYNNEISEKSEIFDDQFSVERPDGSNFTLKIRSTKLEDSAMYFCASSLTGVWGYFGAGTRLSVL.

The genes are TRBV7-9 and TRBJ2-7, with D possibly matching TRBD1 (6 bases). V shed 0 bases and J shed 7 bases, with 10 bases lying between them. The CDR3 sequence is 13 residues long. Germline V gives CDR1 SEHNR, CDR2 FQNEAQ (reference sequence). The CDR3, as DNA: TGTGCCAGCAGCTTAGCAGGGGGAGATGAGCAGTACTTC. Its translation: CASSLAGGDEQYF.

The rearrangement links TRBV5-1 to TRBJ1-2; D possibly corresponds to TRBD1 (6 bases). Germline CDR1 and CDR2: SGHRS and YFSETQ. The CDR3 has 14 amino acids. Trimming stripped 0 bases from V and 7 bases from J, with 13 bases between. The CDR3 DNA follows: TGCGCCAGCAGCTTGGACAGGGTAGCAGTTGGCTACACCTTC. Amino acids: CASSLDRVAVGYTF.

The chain combines TRBV19 with TRBJ2-3, with TRBD2 matching over 8 bases. V lost 7 bases and J lost 5; bases outside the gene matches: 8. There are 14 residues in the CDR3. Per the germline V gene, CDR1 is LNHDA and CDR2 is SQIVND (reference sequence). The CDR3 loop reads CASNHGRAEDTQYF. As DNA, the CDR3 is TGTGCCAGTAATCACGGGAGGGCCGAAGATACGCAGTATTTT. The variable domain in full, with the rest retrieved from reference TRBV19 and TRBJ2-3, is DGGITQSPKYLFRKEGQNVTLSCEQNLNHDAMYWYRQDPGQGLRLIYYSQIVNDFQKGDIAEGYSVSREKKESFPLTVTSAQKNPTAFYLCASNHGRAEDTQYFGPGTRLTVL.

J is TRBJ2-2 and V is TRBV18; tentative D call: TRBD1 (6 bases). Germline lookup yields CDR1 KGHSH and CDR2 LQKENI. The CDR3 has 17 amino acids. Trimming left V 3 bases short and J 0 bases short, with 14 bases between. In DNA, the CDR3 is TGTGCCAGCTCACCCGGACAGCTGACCGCGAACACCGGGGAGCTGTTTTTT. Protein product: CASSPGQLTANTGELFF.

In DNA, the CDR3 is TGTGCCAGTAGTATCTTCCCAGAATACGAGCAGTACTTC. Its protein is CASSIFPEYEQYF. This chain uses TRBV19 with TRBJ2-7, with no clear D. The CDR3 loop spans 13 amino acids. The germline V and J ends were trimmed by 3 bases and 4 bases, with 10 bases remaining between them. Germline V gives CDR1 LNHDA, CDR2 SQIVND (reference sequence).

The CDR3 DNA follows: TGTGCCAGCAGCTTAGGCGCGGGGGGGTATGAGCAGTTCTTC. This encodes CASSLGAGGYEQFF. The chain joins TRBV7-2 to TRBJ2-1; TRBD2 agrees at 9 bases. There are 14 residues in the CDR3. The V and J ends lost 1 base and 8 bases, in that order; junction bases with no gene match: 3. Germline V CDR1 and CDR2: SGHTA, FQGNSA. The whole variable domain, filled in from reference TRBV7-2 and TRBJ2-1, reads GAGVSQSPSNKVTEKGKDVELRCDPISGHTALYWYRQSLGQGLEFLIYFQGNSAPDKSGLPSDRFSAERTGGSVSTLTIQRTQQEDSAVYLCASSLGAGGYEQFFGPGTRLTVL.

The rearrangement links TRBV5-4 to TRBJ2-3, with a possible D match to TRBD2 (5 bases). The CDR3 consists of 16 residues. The germline gives CDR1 SGHNT, CDR2 YYREEE (reference sequence). The ends were cut back, 2 bases at V and 0 bases at J, with 13 bases in the middle. CDR3 sequence: CASSFRQRSSTDTQYF. CDR3 DNA sequence: TGTGCCAGCAGCTTCCGTCAGCGGTCTAGCACAGATACGCAGTATTTT. Drawing the rest from reference TRBV5-4 and TRBJ2-3, the complete variable domain is ETGVTQSPTHLIKTRGQQVTLRCSSQSGHNTVSWYQQALGQGPQFIFQYYREEENGRGNFPPRFSGLQFPNYSSELNVNALELDDSALYLCASSFRQRSSTDTQYFGPGTRLTVL.

The rearrangement joins TRBV29-1 to TRBJ1-5; 9 nucleotides align to TRBD1. Germline V CDR1 and CDR2: SQVTM, ANQGSEA. Germline trimming cut 5 bases from V and 0 bases from J; bases unmatched to any gene: 8. CDR3 length equals 16 residues. In nucleotides, the CDR3 is TGCAGCGTTAGAACAGGGGGCAAAAATAGCAATCAGCCCCAGCATTTT. Translating gives CSVRTGGKNSNQPQHF.

This sequence joins TRBV29-1 and TRBJ2-7, with 10 bases that match TRBD1. Germline lookup yields CDR1 SQVTM and CDR2 ANQGSEA. The CDR3 consists of 14 residues. J gave up 4 bases and V 4 bases, and 7 bases lay outside the gene matches. CDR3 residues: CSVVSWGQGYEQYF. CDR3 nucleotides: TGCAGCGTTGTCTCTTGGGGACAGGGGTACGAGCAGTACTTC.

V usage is TRBV27 and J usage is TRBJ2-7; no definite D call. Germline CDR1 and CDR2: MNHEY and SMNVEV (reference sequence). CDR3 length: 12 residues. V lost 3 bases and J lost 2, with 5 bases in between. Written as DNA, the CDR3 is TGTGCCAGCAGTTTCTTAACCTACGAGCAGTACTTC. Translated: CASSFLTYEQYF.

The rearrangement links TRBV10-3 to TRBJ1-4; no clear D. The CDR3 spans 15 residues. Germline CDR1 ENHRY, CDR2 SYGVKD. Deletions cut 4 bases from V and 4 bases from J, with 13 bases between. CDR3: CAISGVAGNNEKLFF. Here the CDR3 DNA reads TGTGCCATCAGTGGGGTCGCGGGAAATAATGAAAAACTGTTTTTT.

The genes are TRBV10-3 and TRBJ2-1; 11 bases map to TRBD2. With 5 bases clipped from V and 5 bases from J, the junction kept 5 bases outside the gene matches. Germline assignment: CDR1 ENHRY and CDR2 SYGVKD. This CDR3 comprises 15 residues. CDR3 bases: TGTGCCATCAGTACAAGACTAGCGGGGAACAATGAGCAGTTCTTC. Its protein product is CAISTRLAGNNEQFF.

V usage is TRBV15 and J usage is TRBJ2-7; a weak D match, TRBD1 (6 bases). V was cut by 0 bases and J by 6 bases, with 12 bases left in between. This CDR3 is 14 amino acids long. Germline V gives CDR1 LNHNV, CDR2 YYDKDF (reference sequence). CDR3 protein: CATSRDRGRREQYF. CDR3 DNA: TGTGCCACCAGCAGAGATAGGGGGAGACGCGAGCAGTACTTC.

This clone was observed a single time. V and J are TRBV4-3 and TRBJ2-7; 8 positions match TRBD2. J was trimmed by 2 bases and V by 0 bases; bases with no gene match: 3. This CDR3 has 15 residues. Germline V gene sequence: CDR1 LGHNA, CDR2 YSLEER. The CDR3 is CASSQDSAGAYEQYF. DNA for the CDR3: TGCGCCAGCAGCCAAGATTCAGCGGGGGCCTACGAGCAGTACTTC.

The chain is built from TRBV4-1 and TRBJ2-7, with TRBD2 as a possible D gene (6 bases). V was pared by 0 bases and J by 6 bases, with 12 bases between. The CDR3 consists of 14 residues. Germline V gene lookup returns CDR1 MGHRA and CDR2 YSYEKL. CDR3 sequence reads: CASSQDGSKGEQYF. CDR3 DNA: TGCGCCAGCAGCCAAGACGGGAGCAAAGGCGAGCAGTACTTC.

CDR3 in amino acids: CASSHESRVATGELFF. CDR3 DNA sequence: TGTGCCAGCAGTCACGAGAGCAGGGTTGCCACCGGGGAGCTGTTTTTT. The V gene is TRBV6-6, the J gene TRBJ2-2, with D possibly matching TRBD1 (5 bases). V lost 5 bases and J lost 4, with 17 bases in between. The CDR3 has 16 amino acids. CDR1 is MNHNY and CDR2 is SVGAGI in the germline V gene (reference sequence).

This chain joins TRBV7-9 and TRBJ1-1; D might be TRBD1 (5 bases). The V gene lost 5 bases and the J gene lost 0 bases, with 13 bases spanning the gap. The CDR3 is 15 amino acids. Germline loops: CDR1 SEHNR, CDR2 FQNEAQ (reference sequence). CDR3 in DNA: TGTGCCAGCAGCCCGCGGGAGGGGCTGAACACTGAAGCTTTCTTT. As protein: CASSPREGLNTEAFF.

This chain links TRBV5-1 with TRBJ2-2, with D possibly being TRBD1 (6 bases). Germline CDR1 is SGHRS and CDR2 is YFSETQ. Trimming took 4 bases from V and 4 from J, leaving 20 bases between them. The CDR3 spans 17 residues. This chain's CDR3 is CASSGSSLQGATGELFF. The CDR3 coding sequence is TGCGCCAGCAGCGGGTCCTCACTACAGGGCGCCACCGGGGAGCTGTTTTTT. The whole variable domain, filled in from reference TRBV5-1 and TRBJ2-2, reads KAGVTQTPRYLIKTRGQQVTLSCSPISGHRSVSWYQQTPGQGLQFLFEYFSETQRNKGNFPGRFSGRQFSNSRSEMNVSTLELGDSALYLCASSGSSLQGATGELFFGEGSRLTVL.

The J gene is TRBJ1-4, the V gene TRBV7-9; maybe TRBD1 (6 bases). V was clipped by 2 bases and J by 0 bases, with 16 bases between them. From germline, CDR1 is SEHNR and CDR2 FQNEAQ (reference sequence). The CDR3 extends over 18 amino acids. The CDR3 DNA reads TGTGCCAGCAGCTTAACATTCCAGACAGGTTCAACTAATGAAAAACTGTTTTTT. Protein: CASSLTFQTGSTNEKLFF.

The V gene is TRBV5-4, the J gene TRBJ1-1; no firm D call. Trimming took 3 bases from V and 4 from J, leaving 16 bases between them. This CDR3 is built from 15 residues. Germline V gene lookup returns CDR1 SGHNT and CDR2 YYREEE (reference sequence). CDR3 region: CASSSGGREVTEAFF. The CDR3 bases are TGTGCCAGCAGCTCTGGAGGTCGGGAGGTCACTGAAGCTTTCTTT.

The rearrangement joins TRBV19 to TRBJ1-1; 9 bases match TRBD1. The CDR3 has 15 amino acids. V lost 3 bases and J lost 2; bases outside the gene matches: 4. CDR1 and CDR2 (germline): LNHDA, SQIVND (reference sequence). CDR3 nucleotide sequence: TGTGCCAGTAGTATTACAGGGGGCCGTAACACTGAAGCTTTCTTT. It encodes CASSITGGRNTEAFF.

This chain connects TRBV18 to TRBJ1-1; no clear D gene. V dropped 3 bases and J dropped 1 base, with 9 bases sitting between them. From germline, CDR1 is KGHSH and CDR2 LQKENI. CDR3 length: 14 amino acids. The CDR3 DNA sequence: TGTGCCAGCTCACCTAGCTACACGAACACTGAAGCTTTCTTT. It encodes CASSPSYTNTEAFF.